This TCR beta chain emerged from a study of cytomegalovirus exposure and HLA in healthy donors. Study-level background: The study's early data release held around 85 million unique TCRs from HLA-typed donors. General study findings and limits: TCR beta sequences reportedly predicted the HLA-A and HLA-B alleles of most subjects accurately.

The study ran its PCR with 60 Vbeta and 13 Jbeta primers. Profiled with immunoSEQ multiplex PCR; TCRdb holds only in-frame clones, not every one. The sample records some 150,000 clones, 65% to 85% being singletons. Trimming at V came to 5 bases and at J to 10 bases, leaving 8 bases not matched to a gene. This CDR3 region has 14 residues. Germline V lookup: CDR1 SGHTA, CDR2 FQGNSA. Turning to this clone: What it binds is not known.

The V call is TRBV7-2, the J call TRBJ1-6; TRBD1 matches at 7 bases. This sequence was found in a man aged 18 to 29 in good health and CMV-seronegative. Specimen: PBMCs. CDR3 in amino acids: CASSRQGSGSPLHF. The DNA of the CDR3 is TGTGCCAGCAGCCGACAGGGTTCGGGGTCACCCCTCCACTTT.